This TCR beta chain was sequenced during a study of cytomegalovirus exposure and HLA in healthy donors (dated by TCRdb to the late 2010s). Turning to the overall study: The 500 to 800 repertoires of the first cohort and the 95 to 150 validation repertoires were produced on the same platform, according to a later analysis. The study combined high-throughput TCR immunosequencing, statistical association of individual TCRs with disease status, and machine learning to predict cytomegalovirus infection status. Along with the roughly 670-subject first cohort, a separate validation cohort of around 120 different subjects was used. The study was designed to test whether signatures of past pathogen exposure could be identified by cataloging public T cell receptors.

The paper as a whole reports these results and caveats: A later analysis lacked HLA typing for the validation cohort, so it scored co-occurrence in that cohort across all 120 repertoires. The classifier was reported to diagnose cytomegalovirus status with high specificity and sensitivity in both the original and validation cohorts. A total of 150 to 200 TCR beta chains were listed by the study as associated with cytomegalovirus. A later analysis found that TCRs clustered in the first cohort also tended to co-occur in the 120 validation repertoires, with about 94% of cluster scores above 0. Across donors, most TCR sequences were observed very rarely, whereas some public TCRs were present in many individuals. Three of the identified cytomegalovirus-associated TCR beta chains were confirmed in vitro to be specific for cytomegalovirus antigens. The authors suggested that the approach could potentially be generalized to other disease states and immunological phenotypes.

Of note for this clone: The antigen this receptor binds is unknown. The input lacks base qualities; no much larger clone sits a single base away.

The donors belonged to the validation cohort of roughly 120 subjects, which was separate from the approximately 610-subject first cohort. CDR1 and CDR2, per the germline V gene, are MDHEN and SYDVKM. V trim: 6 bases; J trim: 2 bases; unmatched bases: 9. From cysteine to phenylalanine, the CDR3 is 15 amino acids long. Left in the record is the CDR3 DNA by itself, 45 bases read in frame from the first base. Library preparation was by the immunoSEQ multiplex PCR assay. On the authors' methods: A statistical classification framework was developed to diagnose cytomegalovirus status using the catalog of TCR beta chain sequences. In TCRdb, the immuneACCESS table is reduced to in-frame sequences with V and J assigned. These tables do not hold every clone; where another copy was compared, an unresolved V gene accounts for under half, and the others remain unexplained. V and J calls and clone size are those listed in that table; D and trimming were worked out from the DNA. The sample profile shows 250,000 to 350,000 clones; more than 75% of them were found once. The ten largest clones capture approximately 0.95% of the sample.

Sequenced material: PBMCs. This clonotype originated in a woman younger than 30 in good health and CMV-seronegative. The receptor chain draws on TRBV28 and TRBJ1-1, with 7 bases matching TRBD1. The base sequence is TGTGCCAGCAGACCCTCGACAGGGAGAAACACTGAAGCTTTCTTT. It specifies CASRPSTGRNTEAFF.